The 18 T cell receptor beta chains presented below share a single source sample, sequenced in a study of Tregs in tolerant kidney transplant recipients. Produced via immunoSEQ multiplex PCR; TCRdb's table is partial and in-frame only. The table counts 30,000 to 40,000 clones; roughly 1.9% lies in the top ten. The nonmyeloablative bone marrow transplants came from related graft donors, with transient mixed chimerism. The input for sequencing was CD4+ T cells from blood (PBMCs), taken 24 months after the transplant. Every receptor here comes from a human patient who received a combined kidney and bone marrow transplant. Some of the T cells might come from the graft donor.

Judged by frequency, this clone is medium-sized (0.01 to 0.1%). The read terminates 3 residues ahead of where the CDR3 ends, so the germline J gene completes it. The rearrangement joins TRBV30 to TRBJ2-3; D gene ambiguous. Between the trimmed V and J ends, which lost 4 bases and 0 bases, there was a span of 11 bases. This CDR3 region has 14 residues. Germline values: CDR1 GTSNPN, CDR2 SVGIG (reference sequence). Partial CDR3 DNA: TGTGCCTGGAATGTTCGACAAAGCACAGATACG. Its translation: CAWNVRQSTDT. The CDR3 as a whole reads CAWNVRQSTDTQYF.

CDR3: CASSPYGTASAGQPQHF. The CDR3 DNA, read in part, is TGTGCCAGCTCACCATACGGGACAGCCTCAGCGGGTCAGCCC. The V and J genes are TRBV18 and TRBJ1-5; 7 positions agree with TRBD1. The read comes to an end 3 residues before the CDR3 does, leaving the germline J gene to fill in the end. Germline assignment: CDR1 KGHSH and CDR2 LQKENI. The CDR3 length is 17 residues. V shed 2 bases, J shed 6 bases, and the junction held 13 bases outside the gene matches.

Turning to this clone: The CDR3 end falls 3 residues outside the read, so it is completed with the germline J gene. This chain links TRBV18 with TRBJ1-1; weak D call: TRBD1 (5 bases). The ends were cut back, 0 bases at V and 5 bases at J, with 7 bases in the middle. The germline gives CDR1 KGHSH, CDR2 LQKENI. The CDR3 has 13 amino acids. The CDR3 sequence is CASSPPRQTEAFF. CDR3 DNA (partial): TGTGCCAGCTCACCACCGAGACAGACTGAA.

As regards this clone: The CDR3 end falls 3 residues outside the read, so it is completed with the germline J gene. V is TRBV5-1 and J is TRBJ1-1; no clear D. V lost 2 bases, J lost 0 bases, and 14 bases lay in between. The CDR3 covers 16 residues. The germline gives CDR1 SGHRS, CDR2 YFSETQ. The part of the CDR3 DNA that was read is TGCGCCAGCAGCTTAGTGGACTTCACCTTGAACACTGAA. This encodes CASSLVDFTLNTE. The whole CDR3 protein reads CASSLVDFTLNTEAFF.

Details on this clone: The DNA ends 3 residues before the CDR3 does, and the rest of the CDR3 is filled in from the germline J gene. The chain joins TRBV5-1 to TRBJ2-7; TRBD1 matches 9 bases. The CDR3 is 14 amino acids. CDR1 and CDR2 (germline): SGHRS, YFSETQ. The V segment lost 4 bases and the J segment 5 bases; nucleotides outside the gene matches: 7. CDR3 protein: CASSPPGQGHEQYF. Incomplete CDR3 DNA: TGCGCCAGCAGCCCCCCGGGACAGGGCCACGAG. The full variable domain, with the rest looked up from reference TRBV5-1 and TRBJ2-7, is KAGVTQTPRYLIKTRGQQVTLSCSPISGHRSVSWYQQTPGQGLQFLFEYFSETQRNKGNFPGRFSGRQFSNSRSEMNVSTLELGDSALYLCASSPPGQGHEQYFGPGTRLTVT.

Details on this clone: The CDR3 extends 3 residues past the end of the read, so its final part is completed from the germline J gene. The rearrangement joins TRBV7-8 to TRBJ2-7; TRBD1 might be the D (5 bases). Trimming removed 1 base from V and 2 bases from J, with 9 bases in between. CDR1 and CDR2 from the germline V gene are SGHVS and FQNEAQ. This CDR3 contains 14 residues. CDR3 residues: CASSLGDSAYEQYF. The CDR3 DNA, read in part, is TGTGCCAGCAGCTTAGGCGACAGCGCCTACGAG.

Details on this clone: From the germline J gene comes the end of the CDR3, since the read stops 3 residues before it. The rearrangement joins TRBV7-9 to TRBJ2-7, with D unresolved. The V gene lost 3 bases and the J gene lost 6 bases, with 9 bases spanning the gap. The CDR3 is 12 amino acids. The germline V gene encodes CDR1 SEHNR and CDR2 FQNEAQ (reference sequence). The CDR3 DNA, read in part, is TGTGCCAGCAGCTTGCAGTCGGGCGAG. Protein: CASSLQSGE. The CDR3 in its entirety is CASSLQSGEQYF.

In the case of this clone: Read sequence stops 3 residues before the CDR3 end, and the germline J gene provides the missing end. The chain carries TRBV29-1 and TRBJ1-1, with TRBD1 as a possible D gene (6 bases). Between the trimmed V and J ends, which lost 4 bases and 1 base, there was a span of 10 bases. The CDR3 has 13 amino acids. CDR1 is SQVTM, CDR2 ANQGSEA, per germline. The DNA read from the CDR3 is TGCAGCGTTGGGCAGGGGCGGAACACTGAA. It yields the protein CSVGQGRNTE. The full CDR3 protein is CSVGQGRNTEAFF.

Worth noting for this clone: Read sequence stops 3 residues before the CDR3 end, and the germline J gene provides the missing end. V and J are TRBV29-1 and TRBJ2-1, with 7 bases lining up with TRBD2. The CDR3 covers 14 residues. Trimming removed 6 bases from V and 8 bases from J; junction bases left unmatched: 13. The V gene's germline CDR1 is SQVTM and CDR2 ANQGSEA. CDR3 DNA, as far as it was read: TGCAGCGTCCCGGTCAAGCGGGATCAATATGAG. This gives the protein CSVPVKRDQYE. The CDR3, in full, reads CSVPVKRDQYEQFF.

About this clone itself: The read ends 3 residues before the CDR3 terminus; that terminus is restored from the germline J gene. This rearrangement joins TRBV30 to TRBJ2-5; D possibly corresponds to TRBD1 (6 bases). Germline assignment: CDR1 GTSNPN and CDR2 SVGIG (reference sequence). V dropped 5 bases and J dropped 4 bases, with 17 bases sitting between them. The length of the CDR3 is 14 residues. Here the CDR3 reads CAWEPRGKGETQYF. The CDR3 DNA, read in part, is TGTGCCTGGGAACCCAGGGGCAAGGGAGAGACC.

Comment on this clone: The read gets to within 3 residues of the CDR3 end, and the germline J gene fills in the rest. The genes are TRBV10-3 and TRBJ2-7; perhaps TRBD2 as D (6 bases). Germline lookup yields CDR1 ENHRY and CDR2 SYGVKD. This CDR3 has 14 residues. Trimming cost V 2 bases and J 3 bases, with 11 bases left between them. The CDR3 DNA, read in part, is TGTGCCATCAGTGAGCGGGGGTACAACTACGAG. The encoded protein is CAISERGYNYE. The full CDR3 reads CAISERGYNYEQYF.

Details on this clone: The junction does not match germline at one end; this may be a read error. The sequence runs out 3 residues before the end of the CDR3; the remainder is reconstructed from the germline J gene. This chain joins TRBV20-1 and TRBJ2-6; 7 nucleotides match TRBD1. Per the germline V gene, CDR1 is DFQATT and CDR2 is SNEGSKA (reference sequence). This CDR3 has 16 amino acids. Incomplete CDR3 DNA: TGCAGTGCTAGGCTATACGGGCGGACAGGCGCCAGCGTC. This codes for CSARLYGRTGASV. The CDR3, in full, reads CSARLYGRTGASVLTF.

This clone ranks as medium-sized in terms of frequency. The read comes to an end 3 residues before the CDR3 does, leaving the germline J gene to fill in the end. V usage is TRBV5-1 and J usage is TRBJ1-3, with D possibly being TRBD1 (6 bases). Trimming took 1 base from V and 0 from J, leaving 8 bases between them. In germline, CDR1 is SGHRS, CDR2 YFSETQ. CDR3 length: 15 amino acids. The CDR3 spells CASSLTGSSGNTIYF. The part of the CDR3 DNA that was read is TGCGCCAGCAGCTTGACAGGGAGCTCTGGAAACACC.

With regard to this clone: The read ends 3 residues before the CDR3 terminus; that terminus is restored from the germline J gene. The chain joins TRBV19 to TRBJ2-2, with D perhaps TRBD2 (5 bases). Germline CDR1 is LNHDA and CDR2 is SQIVND (reference sequence). V was cut by 3 bases and J by 8 bases, with 19 bases left in between. The CDR3 spans 16 residues. CDR3 DNA (partial): TGTGCCAGTAGTATCAGTCTAGCCTATGCTTTTGGGGAG. It yields the protein CASSISLAYAFGE. The entire CDR3 reads CASSISLAYAFGELFF.

For this clone: The sequenced fragment ends 3 residues before the CDR3 boundary, so the rest is inferred from the germline J gene. The rearrangement uses TRBV7-9 and TRBJ2-1; a weak D match, TRBD1 (5 bases). There are 13 residues in the CDR3. Trimming removed 0 bases at V and 8 bases at J, with 8 bases between. Germline V CDR1 and CDR2: SEHNR, FQNEAQ (reference sequence). The CDR3 sequence is CASSLAQDDEQFF. The CDR3 bases that were read are TGTGCCAGCAGCTTAGCACAGGACGATGAG. Using reference TRBV7-9 and TRBJ2-1 for the parts outside the CDR3, the full variable domain is DTGVSQNPRHKITKRGQNVTFRCDPISEHNRLYWYRQTLGQGPEFLTYFQNEAQLEKSRLLSDRFSAERPKGSFSTLEIQRTEQGDSAMYLCASSLAQDDEQFFGPGTRLTVL.

Concerning this clone itself: The read finishes 3 residues shy of the CDR3 end, and the germline J gene is used to complete it. This sequence joins TRBV5-1 and TRBJ2-2; 9 nucleotides line up with TRBD2. Trimming took 3 bases from V and 4 from J; bases not matched to a gene: 7. This CDR3 is built from 16 residues. The V gene's germline CDR1 is SGHRS and CDR2 YFSETQ. CDR3 bases read: TGCGCCAGCAGCTCCTTTAGCGGGAGTGGCACCGGGGAG. Protein product: CASSSFSGSGTGE. The entire CDR3 reads CASSSFSGSGTGELFF. The full variable domain, its missing parts supplied by reference TRBV5-1 and TRBJ2-2, is KAGVTQTPRYLIKTRGQQVTLSCSPISGHRSVSWYQQTPGQGLQFLFEYFSETQRNKGNFPGRFSGRQFSNSRSEMNVSTLELGDSALYLCASSSFSGSGTGELFFGEGSRLTVL.

Details on this clone: The junction departs from germline at one end; a sequencing error may be responsible. Read sequence stops 3 residues before the CDR3 end, and the germline J gene provides the missing end. The V and J genes are TRBV7-9 and TRBJ1-6; D gene uncertain. Germline V gene data show CDR1 as SEHNR and CDR2 as FQNEAQ (reference sequence). There are 12 residues in the CDR3. The DNA read from the CDR3 is TGTGCCAGCAGCTCCTCTAATTCACCC. Its translation: CASSSSNSP. The CDR3, in full, reads CASSSSNSPLHF.

Worth noting for this clone: The missing CDR3 end, 3 residues past where the read stops, is filled in from the germline J gene. This chain uses TRBV18 with TRBJ2-1; no definite D call. CDR1 is KGHSH and CDR2 is LQKENI in the germline V gene. CDR3 size: 14 residues. V was clipped by 3 bases and J by 3 bases, with 9 bases between them. This CDR3 reads CASSPVTVYNEQFF. Incomplete CDR3 DNA: TGTGCCAGCTCACCTGTTACAGTCTACAATGAG.